These 17 T cell receptor beta chains share one sample of origin, sequenced in a study of PD-1 blockade in classical Hodgkin lymphoma (dated by TCRdb to the early 2020s). In light of the paper, this sample's time point label describes: cycle 4 day 1 (C4D1), after more than 5 weeks of nivolumab. Every trial patient had relapsed after autologous stem cell transplantation, and cohorts A, B and C differed in prior brentuximab vedotin exposure. The library relied on the immunoSEQ multiplex PCR assay. TCRdb took over this immuneACCESS table, retaining in-frame rearrangements with V and J assigned. Such tables are incomplete; in checked studies, under half of the missing clones stem from an unresolved V gene, and the remainder is unexplained. For this sample the table gives some 39,000 clones, of which over 75% were detected only once. Of the sample, 37% is held by the ten largest clones. The specimen was peripheral blood mononuclear cells (PBMCs), collected before the fourth cycle of nivolumab. The receptors derive from a human donor with classical Hodgkin lymphoma.

V usage is TRBV6-5 and J usage is TRBJ1-3; no definite D call. The CDR3 totals 15 residues. The V gene's germline CDR1 is MNHEY and CDR2 SVGAGI. V was clipped by 4 bases and J by 2 bases, with 12 bases between them. This CDR3 is CASSLWAKPGNTIYF. As DNA, the CDR3 is TGTGCCAGCAGTTTGTGGGCCAAACCTGGAAACACCATATATTTT.

The chain joins TRBV30 to TRBJ2-7; the D is unclear. The ends were cut back, 3 bases at V and 6 bases at J, with 3 bases in the middle. Germline CDR1 GTSNPN, CDR2 SVGIG (reference sequence). The CDR3 loop spans 9 amino acids. This CDR3 is CAWSFEQYF. The CDR3 coding sequence is TGTGCCTGGAGCTTCGAGCAGTACTTC.

The chain joins TRBV18 to TRBJ2-2; TRBD2 aligns across 10 bases. Germline V gene data show CDR1 as KGHSH and CDR2 as LQKENI. The CDR3 sequence is 18 residues long. With V trimmed by 4 bases and J by 0 bases, 8 bases remained unmatched. The CDR3 nucleotides are TGTGCCAGCTCACGTATTCCGGGACTAGCGCCGAACACCGGGGAGCTGTTTTTT. Encoded protein: CASSRIPGLAPNTGELFF.

The chain carries TRBV9 and TRBJ1-2; TRBD1 aligns across 10 bases. V was pared by 3 bases and J by 0 bases, with 8 bases of the junction left unmatched. Germline-derived CDR1 and CDR2 are SGDLS and YYNGEE. This CDR3 has 17 residues. The CDR3 region has the DNA TGTGCCAGCAGCGCCCGGGACAGGGGATTTTCTAACTATGGCTACACCTTC. It specifies CASSARDRGFSNYGYTF.

The chain is built from TRBV11-1 and TRBJ2-7, with a tentative D call TRBD1 (5 bases). The V gene's germline CDR1 is SGHAT and CDR2 FQDESV (reference sequence). This CDR3 has 12 residues. V was shortened by 5 bases and J by 5 bases, with 10 bases between the two germline ends. The CDR3 coding sequence is TGTGCCAGCAGCCCCGAAGGGGACGAGCAGTACTTC. Protein product: CASSPEGDEQYF.

The chain employs TRBV14 and TRBJ2-5, with TRBD2 identical over 7 bases. Unmatched junction bases numbered 5, after V lost 2 bases and J lost 5 bases. This CDR3 spans 14 amino acids. CDR1 and CDR2 from the germline V gene are SGHDN and FVKESK. DNA of the CDR3: TGTGCCAGCAGCCAATCCCGGGGAGGGGAGACCCAGTACTTC. Protein sequence: CASSQSRGGETQYF.

The rearrangement joins TRBV2 to TRBJ2-7; TRBD2 matches at 14 bases. There are 14 residues in the CDR3. In germline, CDR1 is SNHLY, CDR2 FYNNEI. Unmatched junction bases numbered 4, after V lost 6 bases and J lost 6 bases. The CDR3 sequence: CASRGLAGASEQYF. The CDR3 DNA reads as TGTGCCAGCAGGGGACTAGCGGGGGCGTCCGAGCAGTACTTC.

The chain recombines TRBV5-4 with TRBJ2-2; no firm D call. CDR3 length: 15 amino acids. The V end lost 0 bases, the J end lost 0 bases, and 6 bases lay between the germline ends. Germline CDR1 reads SGHNT; CDR2 reads YYREEE (reference sequence). The CDR3 DNA reads TGTGCCAGCAGCTTGGTATCCTCGAACACCGGGGAGCTGTTTTTT. Encoded protein: CASSLVSSNTGELFF. The complete variable domain, with remaining parts taken from reference TRBV5-4 and TRBJ2-2, reads ETGVTQSPTHLIKTRGQQVTLRCSSQSGHNTVSWYQQALGQGPQFIFQYYREEENGRGNFPPRFSGLQFPNYSSELNVNALELDDSALYLCASSLVSSNTGELFFGEGSRLTVL.

This clone has only a few counts. This sequence joins TRBV9 and TRBJ2-1; possible D gene TRBD2, 5 bases. Germline assignment: CDR1 SGDLS and CDR2 YYNGEE. V lost 3 bases, J lost 0 bases, and 10 bases lay in between. The CDR3 has 15 residues. The CDR3: CASSASGYSYNEQFF. CDR3 nucleotides: TGTGCCAGCAGCGCCAGCGGTTACTCCTACAATGAGCAGTTCTTC.

A few counts support this clone. This chain connects TRBV7-2 to TRBJ1-6; no firm D call. V lost 1 base to trimming and J lost 7 bases, with 11 bases between them. Germline values: CDR1 SGHTA, CDR2 FQGNSA. This CDR3 spans 15 amino acids. CDR3 in amino acids: CASSLDAGYNSPLHF. CDR3 sequence (DNA): TGTGCCAGCAGCTTAGATGCCGGTTACAATTCACCCCTCCACTTT.

The chain links TRBV7-2 to TRBJ2-1; 7 bases align to TRBD2. V was pared by 4 bases and J by 4 bases, with 4 bases of the junction left unmatched. Per germline, CDR1 SGHTA and CDR2 FQGNSA. The CDR3 has 14 amino acids. The chain's CDR3 is CASSWGLQYNEQFF. Written as DNA, the CDR3 is TGTGCCAGCAGCTGGGGACTACAATACAATGAGCAGTTCTTC.

The V and J genes are TRBV4-3 and TRBJ1-1; tentatively, D is TRBD1 (6 bases). In germline, CDR1 is LGHNA, CDR2 YSLEER. The CDR3 sequence is 13 residues long. Trimming shortened V by 2 bases and J by 4 bases, and 8 bases separated the two germline ends. CDR3 in amino acids: CASSQTGITEAFF. DNA for the CDR3: TGCGCCAGCAGCCAAACAGGGATCACTGAAGCTTTCTTT.

The rearrangement uses TRBV11-3 and TRBJ1-2; D is uncertain. Trimming took 1 base from V and 6 from J, leaving 15 bases between them. Germline CDR1 and CDR2: SGHNT and YENEEA. The CDR3 contains 15 residues. The CDR3 DNA reads TGTGCCAGCAGCTTAGGTTCGGGGAATTTTGATGGCTACACCTTC. Its translation is CASSLGSGNFDGYTF.

In its sample, this clone was seen a few times. The chain couples TRBV10-3 to TRBJ2-5; 11 nucleotides match TRBD1. Germline V lookup: CDR1 ENHRY, CDR2 SYGVKD. The length of the CDR3 is 14 residues. J lost 2 bases, V lost 4 bases, and 0 bases had no gene match. The CDR3 coding sequence is TGTGCCATCAGTGGGGACAGGGGGCAAGAGACCCAGTACTTC. Protein sequence: CAISGDRGQETQYF.

This clone is labeled large (0.1 to 1%). The V gene is TRBV7-9, the J gene TRBJ1-4; the match to TRBD1 covers 8 bases. The trim removed 6 bases at V and 7 bases at J, leaving 10 bases unmatched. This CDR3 has 15 amino acids. CDR1 and CDR2 (germline): SEHNR, FQNEAQ (reference sequence). DNA for the CDR3: TGTGCCAGCAGACAGCAGGGGGCGACTGGTGAAAAACTGTTTTTT. Protein: CASRQQGATGEKLFF.

The V and J genes are TRBV9 and TRBJ1-2; no reliable D call. Germline CDR1 is SGDLS and CDR2 is YYNGEE. V lost 4 bases and J 3 bases, leaving 10 bases between the germline ends. The CDR3 runs to 13 residues. CDR3 bases: TGTGCCAGCAGCCCCACGGCAGACTATGGCTACACCTTC. Translation: CASSPTADYGYTF. Based on the CDR3 plus reference TRBV9 and TRBJ1-2, the full variable domain is DSGVTQTPKHLITATGQRVTLRCSPRSGDLSVYWYQQSLDQGLQFLIQYYNGEERAKGNILERFSAQQFPDLHSELNLSSLELGDSALYFCASSPTADYGYTFGSGTRLTVV.

The chain combines TRBV5-1 with TRBJ2-1; 9 nucleotides agree with TRBD1. This CDR3 contains 16 residues. Germline assignment: CDR1 SGHRS and CDR2 YFSETQ. The V gene end was trimmed by 4 bases and the J gene end by 4 bases; junction bases not matched to a gene: 9. For the CDR3, the DNA is TGCGCCAGCAGCGGACAGGGGCAGGGGACTTACAATGAGCAGTTCTTC. Amino acids: CASSGQGQGTYNEQFF.